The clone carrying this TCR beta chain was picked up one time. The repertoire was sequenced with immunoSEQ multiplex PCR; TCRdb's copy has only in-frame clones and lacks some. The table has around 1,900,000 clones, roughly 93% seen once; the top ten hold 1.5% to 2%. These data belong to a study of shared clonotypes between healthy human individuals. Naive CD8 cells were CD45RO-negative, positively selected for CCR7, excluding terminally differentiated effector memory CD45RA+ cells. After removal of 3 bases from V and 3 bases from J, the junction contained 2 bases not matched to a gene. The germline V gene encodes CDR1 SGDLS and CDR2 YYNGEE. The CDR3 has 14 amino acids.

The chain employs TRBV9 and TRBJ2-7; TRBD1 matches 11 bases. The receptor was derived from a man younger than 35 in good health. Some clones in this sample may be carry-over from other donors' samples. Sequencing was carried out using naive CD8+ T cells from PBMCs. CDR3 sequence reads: CASSGGQGDYEQYF. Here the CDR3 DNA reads TGTGCCAGCAGCGGGGGACAGGGGGACTACGAGCAGTACTTC.